What follows are 9 T cell receptor beta chains derived from one specimen sequenced in a study of tumor-infiltrating lymphocytes in oesophageal squamous cell carcinoma. TCRdb analysed the PCR reads with MiXCR anew, one entry per CDR3 protein. The profile shows thousands of distinct CDR3 sequences, 60% to 70% of them singletons. Sequencing was done on a sample of esophageal tumor tissue. The receptors originated from a female donor with esophageal squamous cell carcinoma.

The V gene is TRBV7-6, the J gene TRBJ2-6, with 7 bases matching TRBD1. J gave up 0 bases and V 4 bases, and 15 bases lay outside the gene matches. This CDR3 comprises 20 residues. CDR1 SGHVS and CDR2 FNYEAQ come from the germline V gene. The CDR3 reads CASSSQPGQISSSGANVLTF. As DNA, the CDR3 is TGTGCCAGCAGCTCCCAGCCGGGACAGATAAGTAGCTCTGGGGCCAACGTCCTGACTTTC.

By sample fraction, this clonotype is large (0.1 to 1%). The chain uses TRBV10-2 and TRBJ2-3, with D possibly matching TRBD2 (5 bases). V was trimmed by 7 bases and J by 0 bases, leaving 14 bases between them. Germline V gene sequence: CDR1 WSHSY, CDR2 SAAADI. CDR3 length equals 15 residues. CDR3 protein: CASTGRRTSTDTQYF. The CDR3 DNA sequence: TGCGCCAGCACGGGTCGGCGGACTAGCACAGATACGCAGTATTTT.

This clonotype came up once. This sequence joins TRBV4-1 and TRBJ2-1, with TRBD2 as a possible D gene (6 bases). V was shortened by 2 bases and J by 5 bases, with 13 bases between the two germline ends. The CDR3 has 15 amino acids. Germline V CDR1 and CDR2: MGHRA, YSYEKL. The CDR3 here is CASSQRAAGNNEQFF. The CDR3 DNA reads as TGCGCCAGCAGCCAAAGGGCCGCGGGGAACAATGAGCAGTTCTTC.

This clonotype qualifies as medium-sized. The chain has TRBV7-2 and TRBJ2-7, with a tentative D call TRBD2 (7 bases). The CDR3 spans 15 residues. Germline values: CDR1 SGHTA, CDR2 FQGNSA. Trimming stripped 5 bases from V and 4 bases from J, with 18 bases between. The CDR3 region has the DNA TGTGCCAGCAGCCCCTTCGAGGGGGGGCCGTACGAGCAGTACTTC. Translation: CASSPFEGGPYEQYF.

This chain links TRBV25-1 with TRBJ2-1; TRBD1 agrees at 11 bases. This CDR3 has 17 amino acids. Germline CDR1 reads MGHDK; CDR2 reads SYGVNS. The V segment lost 1 base and the J segment 1 base; nucleotides outside the gene matches: 3. CDR3 protein: CASSEFGTGGSYNEQFF. DNA for the CDR3: TGTGCCAGCAGTGAATTTGGGACAGGGGGTTCCTACAATGAGCAGTTCTTC.

The rearrangement joins TRBV7-8 to TRBJ1-5, with D perhaps TRBD1 (5 bases). This CDR3 has 13 amino acids. V lost 1 base and J lost 9, with 10 bases in between. Per the germline V gene, CDR1 is SGHVS and CDR2 is FQNEAQ. CDR3: CASSLERGGPQHF. CDR3 DNA sequence: TGTGCCAGCAGCTTAGAGAGGGGTGGGCCCCAGCATTTT.

This clonotype was found many times. The V call is TRBV6-4, the J call TRBJ2-3; D possibly uses TRBD1 or TRBD2 (5 bases each). Looked up from germline, CDR1 is MRHNA and CDR2 is SNTAGT. V was shortened by 5 bases and J by 1 base, with 13 bases between the two germline ends. The CDR3 runs 15 residues. The CDR3 bases are TGTGCCAGCAGTTTTACCGGGGACGGCACAGATACGCAGTATTTT. Protein product: CASSFTGDGTDTQYF.

The V gene is TRBV10-3, the J gene TRBJ2-1; TRBD1 or TRBD2 may be the D gene (5 bases each). The DNA matches TRBJ2-7 better at its end, which makes the J call doubtful. The CDR3 spans 19 residues. Germline V gene data show CDR1 as ENHRY and CDR2 as SYGVKD. The CDR3 loop reads CAISESPEWDGDGTREQYF. The CDR3 DNA sequence: TGTGCCATCAGTGAGTCGCCCGAGTGGGATGGGGACGGTACTAGGGAGCAGTACTTC.

Regarding this clonotype: A junction boundary mismatches the germline segment, possibly from a read error. The J gene is TRBJ2-7, the V gene TRBV7-6, with a possible D match to TRBD2 (6 bases). The J call may be mistaken, given a closer DNA end match to TRBJ2-1. Germline-derived CDR1 and CDR2 are SGHVS and FNYEAQ. This CDR3 spans 13 amino acids. The CDR3 here is CASSRDLYNEQFF. CDR3 nucleotide sequence: TGTGCTAGCAGCAGGGACTTATACAATGAGCAGTTCTTC.